This TCR beta chain was captured by sequencing in a study of blood T cell repertoires in COVID-19. Original processing methods: The authors estimated nucleated cell counts from reference gene primer amplification. Assay used: immunoSEQ multiplex PCR; TCRdb lists only in-frame clones, some missing. The D gene and trimming were derived from the DNA, and the V and J assignments and clone size from that table. Among 150,000 to 200,000 clones listed, 85% to 90% were seen once. Remarks on this clone: The same CDR3 also results from other DNA sequences found in this sample.

The TCR sequence derives from a man aged 40-49 years with active or convalescent COVID-19. Input material: peripheral blood.

DNA of the CDR3: TGTGCCAGTAGTACCCGGACAGGGGGGACAGATACGCAGTATTTT. Amino acids: CASSTRTGGTDTQYF. The chain is built from TRBV19 and TRBJ2-3, with TRBD1 matching over 10 bases. The ends lost 4 bases at V and 3 bases at J; junction bases unmatched: 4. The CDR3 totals 15 residues. Germline assignment: CDR1 LNHDA and CDR2 SQIVND (reference sequence).